This TCR beta chain was sequenced in a study of blood T cell repertoires in COVID-19. Background on the study: Samples of COVID-19 (acute and convalescent) were obtained from the United States, Italy and Spain. Sample material is recorded as cDNA or gDNA derived from T cells, B-cell-depleted T cells, or PBMCs.

The germline V gene has CDR1 SNHLY and CDR2 FYNNEI. This CDR3 has 12 amino acids. Unmatched junction bases numbered 7, after V lost 10 bases and J lost 6 bases. This clone occurred a few times. In the original analysis: Estimation of nucleated cell counts was performed using reference gene primer amplification. Sequencing used immunoSEQ multiplex PCR; TCRdb keeps in-frame clones, though not all of them. That table is the source of V, J and clone size, and D and trimming were worked out from the DNA. In the table there are 60,000 to 90,000 clones, approximately 81% of which are singletons. Seattle patient enrollment occurred during active infection, with longitudinal follow-up thereafter.

The receptor was derived from a man aged 55-75 years with COVID-19, enrolled during active disease. Specimen: peripheral blood. The V call is TRBV2, the J call TRBJ2-3; 7 bases map to TRBD2. The CDR3 loop is CATSLRGDTQYF. CDR3 in DNA: TGTGCCACTTCTCTGCGGGGGGATACGCAGTATTTT.